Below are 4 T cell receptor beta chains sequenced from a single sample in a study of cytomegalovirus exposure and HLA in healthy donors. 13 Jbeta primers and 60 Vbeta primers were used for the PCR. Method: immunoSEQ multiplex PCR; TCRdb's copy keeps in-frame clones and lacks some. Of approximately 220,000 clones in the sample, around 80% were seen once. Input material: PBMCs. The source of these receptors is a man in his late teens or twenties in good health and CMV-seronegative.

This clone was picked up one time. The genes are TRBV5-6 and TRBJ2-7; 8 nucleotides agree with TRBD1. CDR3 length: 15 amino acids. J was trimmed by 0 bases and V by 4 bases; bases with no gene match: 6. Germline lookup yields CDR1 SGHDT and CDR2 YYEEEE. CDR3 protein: CASSTWTGFSYEQYF. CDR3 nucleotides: TGTGCCAGCAGCACCTGGACAGGGTTCTCCTACGAGCAGTACTTC.

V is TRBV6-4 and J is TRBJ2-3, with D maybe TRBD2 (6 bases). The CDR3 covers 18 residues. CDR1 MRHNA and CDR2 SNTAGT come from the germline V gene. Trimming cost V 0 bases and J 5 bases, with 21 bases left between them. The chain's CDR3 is CASSDSGGAGRVEDTQYF. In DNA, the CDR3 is TGTGCCAGCAGTGACTCAGGCGGGGCGGGCCGGGTGGAAGATACGCAGTATTTT.

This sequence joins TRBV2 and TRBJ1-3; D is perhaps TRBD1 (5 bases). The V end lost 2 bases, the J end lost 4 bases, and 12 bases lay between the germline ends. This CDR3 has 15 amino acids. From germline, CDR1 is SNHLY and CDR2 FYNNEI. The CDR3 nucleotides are TGTGCCAGCAGTGAAATAGCGGGGGACGGAAACACCATATATTTT. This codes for CASSEIAGDGNTIYF. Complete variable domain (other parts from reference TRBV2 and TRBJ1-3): EPEVTQTPSHQVTQMGQEVILRCVPISNHLYFYWYRQILGQKVEFLVSFYNNEISEKSEIFDDQFSVERPDGSNFTLKIRSTKLEDSAMYFCASSEIAGDGNTIYFGEGSWLTVV.

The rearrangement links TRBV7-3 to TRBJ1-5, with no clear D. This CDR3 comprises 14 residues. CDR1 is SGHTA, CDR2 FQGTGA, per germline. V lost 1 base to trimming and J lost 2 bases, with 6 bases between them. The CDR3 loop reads CASSLRQGNQPQHF. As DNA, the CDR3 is TGTGCCAGCAGCTTAAGGCAGGGCAATCAGCCCCAGCATTTT.